This T cell receptor beta chain appears in the sequencing data of a study of cytomegalovirus exposure and HLA in healthy donors (dated by TCRdb to 2016 to 2017). With respect to the entire study: An earlier analysis of roughly 500 of the donors reported more than 250 Gb of sequence data and about 100 million unique TCR beta sequences from about 180 million T cells. Approximately 300 gigabases of sequencing data and tens of millions of unique TCR sequences were included in an early release covering roughly 600 HLA-typed donors. Among the approximately 400 genotyped donors, about 83% belonged to the genetic ancestry cluster associated with self-reported Caucasian donors. The study aimed to test whether cataloging public T cell receptors could reveal signatures of past pathogen exposure. Using immunosequencing, the study profiled T cell repertoires from 500 to 800 subjects and related those repertoires to cytomegalovirus serostatus. Besides the first cohort of around 670 subjects, a separate validation cohort made up of 120 or so different subjects was used. To predict cytomegalovirus infection status, the study brought together high-throughput TCR immunosequencing, statistical association of individual TCRs with disease status, and machine learning. A later analysis re-examined previously published TCR beta repertoires from just over 650 donors and added high-resolution HLA genotyping to investigate patterns of TCR occurrence. Rather than drawing on any new phenotypic data, the later analysis identified candidate immune exposures from TCR beta sequences and the way those sequences occurred across donors. An earlier analysis of 500 to 650 of the donors applied high-throughput TCR beta sequencing to assess whether each TCR beta V gene segment acted as functional or pseudogenic. Alongside the repertoire data, information on donor age, sex, ethnicity and CMV serostatus was compiled. In a later genetic analysis, genome-wide SNP genotypes for about 65% of the roughly 700 donors were used, and that subset was treated as a discovery cohort. Every discovery cohort repertoire had been produced on one sequencing platform. HLA typing covered class I and class II loci at four-digit resolution. The number of donors typed differed by locus, with roughly 620-630 for A, B, C, DRB1 and DQB1, roughly 520 for DQA1, 606 for DPA1, and about 450 for DPB1. Roughly 5 DR-DQ haplotypes were treated as single units for association and clustering because of strong linkage in the cohort. Among some 400 genotyped donors of the cohort, an average of around 220,000 unique TCR beta nucleotide sequences was sequenced per donor, of which approximately 18% were non-productive.

The cohort was made up of 500 to 800 healthy bone marrow donors. At the time of sampling, all cohort members were nominally healthy, though unrecorded immune exposures were likely present. Of the roughly 620 cohort members, fewer than 300 had positive CMV serostatus and approximately 400 had negative CMV serostatus, and CMV serostatus was not recorded for the donor. Every donor gave a peripheral blood sample, and the peripheral blood mononuclear cells from that sample were used for TCR beta sequencing. The Qiagen DNeasy Blood Extraction Kit was used to extract genomic DNA from the blood cell samples. CDR1 and CDR2 were assigned from the germline V gene as MDHEN and SYDVKM. V and J are truncated by 1 base and 0 bases respectively, leaving an intervening sequence of 7 bases. The CDR3 runs 15 amino acids, cysteine and phenylalanine included. Of the read, only the CDR3 DNA is kept; its 45 bases are in frame from base 1.

The library was prepared using the immunoSEQ multiplex PCR assay. The multiplex PCR relied on a mix of 60 forward primers for TCR Vbeta segments and 13 reverse primers for TCR Jbeta segments. Amplification of the CDR3 region of rearranged TCR beta genes was performed with a multiplex PCR assay on genomic DNA. On the Illumina HiSeq System, the amplified TCR beta libraries were sequenced as 87-base-pair reads. Regarding the original processing steps: A later analysis tallied 75 million to 95 million unique TCR beta chains across the 650 to 750 repertoires, and about 10 million of those chains were shared by two or more donors. Raw reads were error-corrected and collapsed into unique sequences by a nearest-neighbor algorithm in which closely related sequences were merged to remove PCR and sequencing errors. To assign V, D and J gene segments, CDR3 sequences were aligned to IMGT reference sequences. Each retained sequence needed at least a six-nucleotide match to both a V gene segment and a J gene segment. Rearrangements were called productive when the CDR3 lacked stop codons and stayed in frame with V and J; all others were non-productive. Following IMGT convention, CDR3 was defined as the stretch from the second conserved V-encoded cysteine up to the conserved J-encoded phenylalanine. The earlier analysis of about 610 of the donors excluded sequences that lacked an unambiguous match to a single V gene segment. An earlier analysis of a few hundred of the donors called V segments functional above 56.7% productive rearrangements and segregating when the between-donor standard deviation exceeded 5%. A statistical classification framework was built to diagnose cytomegalovirus status from the catalog of TCR beta chain sequences. V and J gene assignment, in a later analysis, came from comparing TCR nucleotide sequences with IMGT/GENE-DB human TR gene sequences. Using the TCRdist pipeline, a later analysis assigned CDR3 sequences along with most-parsimonious VDJ recombination scenarios. A later analysis defined each TCR beta chain by its CDR3 amino acid sequence plus V-gene family, and excluded reads lacking a unique V-gene family. As a way to deal with suspected cross-contamination and a sequencing artifact, a later analysis dropped 500 to 700 nucleotide sequences that were highly shared and had low generation probability. In a later analysis, a clonal expansion index for each public chain was calculated from normalized within-repertoire ranks of inferred template counts. A later analysis computed generation probabilities with a VDJ recombination model fitted to out-of-frame rearrangements, and checked the results against IGoR. In a later analysis, hypergeometric tests were used to score TCR-TCR, TCR-HLA and TCR-CMV co-occurrence, with a repertoire-size bias correction applied to TCR pairs. To estimate false discovery rates, a later analysis permuted the HLA or CMV assignments 20 times. In a later analysis, co-occurring TCRs were grouped with DBSCAN, and TCRdist sequence similarity was added when clustering was performed within HLA-allele-positive subsets. Repertoires with fewer than 30,000 or more than 120,000 public chains were left out of co-occurrence clustering, as were about five repertoires with anomalous nucleotide sharing. Drawn from immuneACCESS, this table holds only the in-frame rearrangements with V and J called that TCRdb kept. Clones are partly lost; checked studies trace under half to an unresolved V gene and leave the rest unexplained. V, J and clone size reflect that table, while D and trimming were determined from the DNA. In all, the sample holds some 130,000 clones, and about 82% of those were seen once. 4% to 5.5% of the sample is taken by the ten largest.

Findings and caveats that apply to the study as a whole: The cohort was sequenced for TCR beta chains only, and without alpha or paired-chain data the features that could be detected were limited. Correlated functional status among segregating V segments might reflect linkage disequilibrium, but an unknown experimental factor could not be ruled out. The authors suggested that the approach could potentially be extended to other disease states and immunological phenotypes. Because HLA typing was missing for some donors at each locus, association tests included only the typed subset. Several of the top co-occurrence clusters appeared to be linked to parvovirus B19, influenza, CMV and Epstein-Barr virus, according to a later analysis. V-gene and J-gene trimming of TCR beta chains was associated with a missense DCLRE1C variant in a later genetic analysis, and the association was replicated in an independent cohort. While some public TCRs were present in many individuals, most TCR sequences turned up only very rarely across donors. In a later analysis, TCR association rates were found to vary across HLA loci, with the most associated TCRs seen for DRB1 alleles and the fewest for HLA-C alleles. A further reported finding was that TCR beta sequences accurately predicted the HLA-A and HLA-B alleles for most subjects in the first cohort. According to a later genetic analysis, donors in an Asian-associated ancestry cluster had fewer N-insertions in productive TCRs than the roughly 670-donor mean. Broadly in line with IMGT annotations, most TCR beta V segments showed up in productive rearrangements about 90% or about 30% of the time in an earlier analysis of approximately 640 of the donors. The presence/absence analyses assumed that sequencing depth was roughly uniform across donors, and that assumption may not be true. In both the original and validation cohorts, the classifier was reported to diagnose cytomegalovirus status with high specificity and sensitivity. Assigning TCR associations to individual alleles was difficult when HLA alleles, especially DR and DQ, strongly co-occurred. Some IMGT-functional V segments, including TRBV6-2 and TRBV6-3, could not be told apart with the 87-base-pair reads, so those segments were excluded. The only immune exposure information available for the cohort was CMV serostatus. A cluster of highly shared sequence variants was judged likely to represent a technical artifact of the sequencing pipeline. The study gave a list of under 200 TCR beta chains associated with cytomegalovirus. Most CMV-associated TCR beta chains appeared to be HLA-restricted in a later analysis, and the HLA associations seemed to be driven largely by CMV exposure. Because counts were too low, some 17 rarely observed V segments, including chromosome 9 orphons, were excluded from the earlier analysis of under 650 of the donors. Compared with equally common non-associated chains, HLA-associated TCR beta chains in a later analysis were more clonally expanded and had lower generation probabilities. A later analysis associated about 16,000 TCR beta sequences with specific HLA alleles at a false discovery rate of 0.05. In vitro tests confirmed that a few of the cytomegalovirus-associated TCR beta chains recognize cytomegalovirus antigens.

This clone has a single count. It lacks a known antigen. Base qualities were left out, and no much larger clone turns up one base away. Sequenced sample: PBMCs. The V and J genes are TRBV28 and TRBJ1-5; no confident D gene assignment can be made. The clonotype comes from a man between 25 and 39 years old in good health. The nucleotide sequence is given as TGTGCCAGCAGTTTATCGGGGAATAGCAATCAGCCCCAGCATTTT. Translated, this is CASSLSGNSNQPQHF.